The present TCR beta chain was sequenced within a study of regulatory T cells in long-lasting Graves disease. Findings and caveats of the study: Patients with persistent Graves' had lower TCR diversity than newly diagnosed patients. Persistent patients shared more public clonotypes (2,741) than newly diagnosed patients (approximately 1,000).

In building TCR beta libraries, iRepertoire HTBI primers were used together with Arm-PCR of CDR3 regions. Each CDR3 protein is one row after TCRdb ran MiXCR on the multiplex PCR reads. The sample has almost 350,000 distinct CDR3 sequences; roughly 21% are singletons. As to this clonotype: What it recognizes is unknown.

Germline V CDR1 and CDR2: SEHNR, FQNEAQ (reference sequence). The V gene lost 1 base and the J gene lost 2 bases, with 8 bases spanning the gap. CDR3 size: 14 residues. As to time point: persistent/refractory GD, antithyroid drugs over 5 years with positive TRAb. Preparation of the TCR library used RNA extracted from PBMCs. The TCR originated in a female donor with Graves disease. The sequences come from peripheral blood mononuclear cells (PBMCs), collected when the disease was refractory, from a patient treated with antithyroid drugs. The chain is built from TRBV7-9 and TRBJ2-5; D not certain. The CDR3 loop is CASSLETEQETQYF. The CDR3 nucleotides are TGTGCCAGCAGCTTAGAGACCGAGCAAGAGACCCAGTACTTC.